This TCR beta chain was identified in a study of T cells in Graves' hyperthyroidism and ophthalmopathy. Losses at the gene ends were 0 bases for V and 4 bases for J; bases not matched to a gene: 2. Germline values: CDR1 KGHSH, CDR2 LQKENI. The CDR3 sequence is 15 residues long. It was RNA transcripts that yielded the amplified TCR beta CDR3 regions. RT-PCR in the first round (using the HTBI primer set) targeted the TCR CDR3. TCRdb independently ran MiXCR on the multiplex PCR reads; one entry per CDR3 protein. Among around 280,000 distinct CDR3 sequences listed, about 14% were seen once. This clonotype was recorded many times. What it binds is not known. Diagnoses were established using clinical symptoms, serum thyroxine and TRAb, thyroid ultrasound and orbital computed tomography. Study-level findings and limits: A model of 13 V-J features distinguished ophthalmopathy from stable hyperthyroidism.

Material for sequencing was blood. V usage is TRBV18 and J usage is TRBJ1-2; 10 positions match TRBD1. This receptor was obtained from a woman aged 30 to 39 with Graves' hyperthyroidism that later progressed to Graves' ophthalmopathy. For the CDR3, the DNA is TGTGCCAGCTCACCACCGGACAGGGGGATCTATGGCTACACCTTC. Encoded protein: CASSPPDRGIYGYTF.